This TCR beta chain was profiled in a study of vaccination and CD4 T cells after COVID-19. Study in general: Once diagnosed, patients had post-COVID samples drawn a median about 110 days later (range 35 to 161).

The Oncomine TCR Beta short-read assay was applied to DNA of cultured CD4+ T cells. Via MiXCR, TCRdb re-called the PCR reads, giving one row per CDR3 protein. The table lists roughly 17,000 distinct CDR3 sequences, roughly 55% of them singletons, with 7.5% in the top ten. The CDR3 is 14 amino acids. Per the germline V gene, CDR1 is DFQATT and CDR2 is SNEGSKA (reference sequence). Trimming pared 5 bases from V and 0 bases from J, leaving 10 bases between. Treatment described: approximately nine-day PBMC culture with coronavirus spike peptide pools or control peptides (ViraFEST assay). Concerning this clonotype: Its antigen is still unknown.

The sequence was obtained from a human donor who had recovered from COVID-19. The sample comprised CD4+ T cells from blood, cultured in vitro. V gene TRBV20-1 combines with J gene TRBJ2-2, with D possibly matching TRBD1 (6 bases). The CDR3 is CSALQGANTGELFF. CDR3 coding DNA: TGCAGTGCTTTACAGGGAGCGAACACCGGGGAGCTGTTTTTT.